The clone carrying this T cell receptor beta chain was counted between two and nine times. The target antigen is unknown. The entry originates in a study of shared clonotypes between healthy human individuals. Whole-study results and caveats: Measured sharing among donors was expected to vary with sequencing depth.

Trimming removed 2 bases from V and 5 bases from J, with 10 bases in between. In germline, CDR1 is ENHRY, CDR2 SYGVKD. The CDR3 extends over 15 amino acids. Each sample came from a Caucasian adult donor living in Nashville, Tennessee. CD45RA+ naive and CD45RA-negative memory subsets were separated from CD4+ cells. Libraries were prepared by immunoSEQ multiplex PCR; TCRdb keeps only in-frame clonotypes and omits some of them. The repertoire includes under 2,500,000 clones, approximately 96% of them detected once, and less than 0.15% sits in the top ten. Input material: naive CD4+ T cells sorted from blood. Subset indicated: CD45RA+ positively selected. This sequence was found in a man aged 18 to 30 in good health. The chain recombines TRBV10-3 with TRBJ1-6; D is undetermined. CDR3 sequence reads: CAISELEQNNSPLHF. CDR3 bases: TGTGCCATCAGTGAGCTCGAACAGAATAATTCACCCCTCCACTTT.